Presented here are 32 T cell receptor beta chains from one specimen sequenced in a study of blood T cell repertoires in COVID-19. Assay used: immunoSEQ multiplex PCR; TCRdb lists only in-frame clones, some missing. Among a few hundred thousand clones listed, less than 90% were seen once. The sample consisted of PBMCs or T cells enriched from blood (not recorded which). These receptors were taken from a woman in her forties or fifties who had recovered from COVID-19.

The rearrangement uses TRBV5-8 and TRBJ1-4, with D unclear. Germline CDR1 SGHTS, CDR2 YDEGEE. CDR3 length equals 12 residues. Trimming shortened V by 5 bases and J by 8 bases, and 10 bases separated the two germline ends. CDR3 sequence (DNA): TGTGCCAGCAGTCTACGTAAAGAAAAACTGTTTTTT. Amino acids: CASSLRKEKLFF.

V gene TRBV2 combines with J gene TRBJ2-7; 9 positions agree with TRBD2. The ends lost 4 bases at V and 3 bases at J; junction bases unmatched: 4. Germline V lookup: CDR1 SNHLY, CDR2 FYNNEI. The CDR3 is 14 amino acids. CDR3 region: CASSGGLAIYEQYF. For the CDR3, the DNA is TGTGCCAGCAGTGGGGGACTAGCTATCTACGAGCAGTACTTC. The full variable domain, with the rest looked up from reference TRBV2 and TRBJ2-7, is EPEVTQTPSHQVTQMGQEVILRCVPISNHLYFYWYRQILGQKVEFLVSFYNNEISEKSEIFDDQFSVERPDGSNFTLKIRSTKLEDSAMYFCASSGGLAIYEQYFGPGTRLTVT.

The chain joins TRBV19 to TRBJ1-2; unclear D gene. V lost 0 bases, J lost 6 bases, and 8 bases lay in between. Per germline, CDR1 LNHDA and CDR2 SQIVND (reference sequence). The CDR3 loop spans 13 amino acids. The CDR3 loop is CASSIDGQNGYTF. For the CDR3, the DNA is TGTGCCAGTAGTATAGATGGGCAGAATGGCTACACCTTC.

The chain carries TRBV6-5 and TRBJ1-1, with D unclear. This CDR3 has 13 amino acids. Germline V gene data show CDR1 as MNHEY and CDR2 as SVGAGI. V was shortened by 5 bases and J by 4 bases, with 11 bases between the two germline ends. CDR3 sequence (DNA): TGTGCCAGCAGTCTTTATCCCGGCACTGAAGCTTTCTTT. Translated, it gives CASSLYPGTEAFF.

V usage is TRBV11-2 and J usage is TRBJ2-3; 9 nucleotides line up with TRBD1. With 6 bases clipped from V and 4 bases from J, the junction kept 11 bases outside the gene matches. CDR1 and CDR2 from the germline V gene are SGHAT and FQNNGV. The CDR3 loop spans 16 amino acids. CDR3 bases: TGTGCCAGCAGACCTTATTGGGACAGGGTCGCAGATACGCAGTATTTT. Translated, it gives CASRPYWDRVADTQYF. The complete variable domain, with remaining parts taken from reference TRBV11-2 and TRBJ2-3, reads EAGVAQSPRYKIIEKRQSVAFWCNPISGHATLYWYQQILGQGPKLLIQFQNNGVVDDSQLPKDRFSAERLKGVDSTLKIQPAKLEDSAVYLCASRPYWDRVADTQYFGPGTRLTVL.

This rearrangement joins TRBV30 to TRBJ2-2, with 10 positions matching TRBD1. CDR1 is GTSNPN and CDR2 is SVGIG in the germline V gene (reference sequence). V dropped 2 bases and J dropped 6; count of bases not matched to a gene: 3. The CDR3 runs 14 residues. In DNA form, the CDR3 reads TGTGCCTGGAGTAGGGACAGGGGAGCCGGGGAGCTGTTTTTT. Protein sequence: CAWSRDRGAGELFF.

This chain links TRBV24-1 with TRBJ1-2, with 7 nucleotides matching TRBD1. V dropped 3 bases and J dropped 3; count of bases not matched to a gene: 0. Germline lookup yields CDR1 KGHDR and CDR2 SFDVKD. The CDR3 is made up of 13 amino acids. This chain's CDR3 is CATSDGTDYGYTF. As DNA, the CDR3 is TGTGCCACCAGTGATGGGACAGACTATGGCTACACCTTC.

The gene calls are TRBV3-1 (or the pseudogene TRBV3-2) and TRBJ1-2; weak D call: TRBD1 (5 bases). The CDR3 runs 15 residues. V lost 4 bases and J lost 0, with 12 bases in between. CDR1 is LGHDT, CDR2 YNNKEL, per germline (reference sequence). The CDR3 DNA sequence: TGTGCCAGCAGCCGAGGAGGGGCTACTAACTATGGCTACACCTTC. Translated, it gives CASSRGGATNYGYTF.

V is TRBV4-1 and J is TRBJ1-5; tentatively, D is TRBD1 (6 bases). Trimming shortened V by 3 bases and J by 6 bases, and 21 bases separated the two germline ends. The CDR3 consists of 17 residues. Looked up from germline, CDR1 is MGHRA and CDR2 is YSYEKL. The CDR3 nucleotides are TGCGCCAGCAGCCAGCCTACAGGGCCTCTGGGGAGTCAGCCCCAGCATTTT. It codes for CASSQPTGPLGSQPQHF.

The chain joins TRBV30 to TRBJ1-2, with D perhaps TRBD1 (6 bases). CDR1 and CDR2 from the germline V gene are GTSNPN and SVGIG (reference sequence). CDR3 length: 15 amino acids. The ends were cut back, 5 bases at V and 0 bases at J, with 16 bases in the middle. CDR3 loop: CAWVPIQGPNYGYTF. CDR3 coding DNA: TGTGCCTGGGTACCTATACAGGGACCTAACTATGGCTACACCTTC.

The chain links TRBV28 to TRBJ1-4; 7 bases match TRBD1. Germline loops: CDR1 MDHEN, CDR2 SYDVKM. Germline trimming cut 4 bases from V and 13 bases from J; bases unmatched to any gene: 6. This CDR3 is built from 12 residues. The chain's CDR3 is CASSSGTVRLFF. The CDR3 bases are TGTGCCAGCAGTTCCGGGACAGTAAGACTGTTTTTT.

The CDR3 sequence is CASSYTGIPQPQHF. The CDR3 nucleotides read TGTGCCAGCAGTTACACAGGGATCCCTCAGCCCCAGCATTTT. The chain couples TRBV6-2 or TRBV6-3 to TRBJ1-5; tentatively, D is TRBD1 (6 bases). This CDR3 has 14 amino acids. Germline assignment: CDR1 MNHEY and CDR2 SVGEGT. The V end lost 2 bases, the J end lost 6 bases, and 11 bases lay between the germline ends.

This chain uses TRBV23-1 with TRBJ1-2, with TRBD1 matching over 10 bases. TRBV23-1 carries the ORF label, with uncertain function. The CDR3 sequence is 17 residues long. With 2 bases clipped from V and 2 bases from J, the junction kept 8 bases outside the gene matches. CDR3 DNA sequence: TGCGCCAGCAGTCAAGCGGACAGGGGGGTTTCCAACTATGGCTACACCTTC. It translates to CASSQADRGVSNYGYTF.

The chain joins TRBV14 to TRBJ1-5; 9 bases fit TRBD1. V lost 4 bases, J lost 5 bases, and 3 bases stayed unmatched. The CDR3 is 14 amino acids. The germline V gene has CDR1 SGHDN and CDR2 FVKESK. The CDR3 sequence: CASSPGQGHQPQHF. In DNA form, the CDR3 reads TGTGCCAGCAGCCCGGGACAGGGCCATCAGCCCCAGCATTTT.

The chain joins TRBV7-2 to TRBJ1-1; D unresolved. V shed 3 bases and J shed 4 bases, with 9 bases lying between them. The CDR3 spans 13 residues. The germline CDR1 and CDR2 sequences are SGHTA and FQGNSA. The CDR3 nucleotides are TGTGCCAGCAGCTTCGGGTTCGGCACTGAAGCTTTCTTT. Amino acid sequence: CASSFGFGTEAFF. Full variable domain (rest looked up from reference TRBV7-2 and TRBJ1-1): GAGVSQSPSNKVTEKGKDVELRCDPISGHTALYWYRQSLGQGLEFLIYFQGNSAPDKSGLPSDRFSAERTGGSVSTLTIQRTQQEDSAVYLCASSFGFGTEAFFGQGTRLTVV.

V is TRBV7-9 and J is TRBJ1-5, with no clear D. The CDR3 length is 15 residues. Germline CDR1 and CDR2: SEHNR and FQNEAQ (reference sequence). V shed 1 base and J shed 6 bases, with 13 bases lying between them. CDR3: CASSLGRGPGQPQHF. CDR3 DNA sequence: TGTGCCAGCAGCTTAGGCAGAGGCCCCGGTCAGCCCCAGCATTTT.

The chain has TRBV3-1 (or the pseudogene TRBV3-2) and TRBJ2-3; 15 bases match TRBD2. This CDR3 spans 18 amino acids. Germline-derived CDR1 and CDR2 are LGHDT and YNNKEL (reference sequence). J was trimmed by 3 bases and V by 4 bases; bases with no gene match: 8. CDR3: CASSPGLAGGLKTDTQYF. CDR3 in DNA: TGTGCCAGCAGCCCTGGACTAGCGGGGGGGCTAAAGACAGATACGCAGTATTTT.

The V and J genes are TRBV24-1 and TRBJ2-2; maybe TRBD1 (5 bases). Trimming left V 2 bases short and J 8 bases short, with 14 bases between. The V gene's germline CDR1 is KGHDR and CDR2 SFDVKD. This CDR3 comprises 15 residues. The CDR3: CATSDSRVLTGELFF. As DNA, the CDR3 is TGTGCCACCAGTGATTCCAGGGTACTAACTGGGGAGCTGTTTTTT.

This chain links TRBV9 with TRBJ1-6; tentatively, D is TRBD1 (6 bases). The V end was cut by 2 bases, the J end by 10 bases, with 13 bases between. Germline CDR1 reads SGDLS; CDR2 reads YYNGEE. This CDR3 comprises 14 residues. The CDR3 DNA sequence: TGTGCCAGCAGCGTCGCAGGGGTTGACTCACCCCTCCACTTT. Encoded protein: CASSVAGVDSPLHF.

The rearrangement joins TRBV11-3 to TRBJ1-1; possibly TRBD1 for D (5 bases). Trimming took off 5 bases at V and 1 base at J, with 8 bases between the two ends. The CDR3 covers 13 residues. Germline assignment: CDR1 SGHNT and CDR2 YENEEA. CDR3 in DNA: TGTGCCAGCAGCCCCGGGGGGAACACTGAAGCTTTCTTT. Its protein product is CASSPGGNTEAFF.

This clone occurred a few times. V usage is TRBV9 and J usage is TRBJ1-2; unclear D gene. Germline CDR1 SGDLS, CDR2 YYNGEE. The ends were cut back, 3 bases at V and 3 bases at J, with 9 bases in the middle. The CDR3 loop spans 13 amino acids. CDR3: CASSGDGYYGYTF. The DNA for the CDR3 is TGTGCCAGCAGCGGAGACGGGTACTATGGCTACACCTTC.

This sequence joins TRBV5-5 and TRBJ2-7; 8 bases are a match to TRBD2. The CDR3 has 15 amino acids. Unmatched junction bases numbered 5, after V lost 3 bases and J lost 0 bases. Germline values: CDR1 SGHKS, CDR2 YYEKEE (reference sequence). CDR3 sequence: CASSSYSGISYEQYF. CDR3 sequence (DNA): TGTGCCAGCAGCTCTTATAGCGGGATCTCCTACGAGCAGTACTTC.

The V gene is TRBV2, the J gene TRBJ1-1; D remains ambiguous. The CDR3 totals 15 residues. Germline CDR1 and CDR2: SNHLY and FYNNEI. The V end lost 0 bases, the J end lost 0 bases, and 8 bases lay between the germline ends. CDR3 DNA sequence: TGTGCCAGCAGTGAAGCGGTGAAGCTGAACACTGAAGCTTTCTTT. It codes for CASSEAVKLNTEAFF. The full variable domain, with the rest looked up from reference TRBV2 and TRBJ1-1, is EPEVTQTPSHQVTQMGQEVILRCVPISNHLYFYWYRQILGQKVEFLVSFYNNEISEKSEIFDDQFSVERPDGSNFTLKIRSTKLEDSAMYFCASSEAVKLNTEAFFGQGTRLTVV.

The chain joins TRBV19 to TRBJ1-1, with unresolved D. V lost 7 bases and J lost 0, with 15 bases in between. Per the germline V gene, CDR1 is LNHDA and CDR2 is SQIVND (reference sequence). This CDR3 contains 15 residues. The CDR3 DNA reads TGTGCCAGTACGGGGTCCATACTCCTGAACACTGAAGCTTTCTTT. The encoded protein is CASTGSILLNTEAFF.

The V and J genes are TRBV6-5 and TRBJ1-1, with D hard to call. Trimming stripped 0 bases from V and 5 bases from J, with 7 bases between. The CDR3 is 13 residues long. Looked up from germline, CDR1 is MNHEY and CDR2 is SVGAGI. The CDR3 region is CASSYSAGTEAFF. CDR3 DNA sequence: TGTGCCAGCAGTTACTCAGCGGGGACTGAAGCTTTCTTT.

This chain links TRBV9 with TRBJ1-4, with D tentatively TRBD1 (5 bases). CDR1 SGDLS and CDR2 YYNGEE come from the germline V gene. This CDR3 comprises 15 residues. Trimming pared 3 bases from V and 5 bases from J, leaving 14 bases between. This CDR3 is CASSAQGMGNEKLFF. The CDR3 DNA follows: TGTGCCAGCAGCGCGCAGGGTATGGGAAATGAAAAACTGTTTTTT.

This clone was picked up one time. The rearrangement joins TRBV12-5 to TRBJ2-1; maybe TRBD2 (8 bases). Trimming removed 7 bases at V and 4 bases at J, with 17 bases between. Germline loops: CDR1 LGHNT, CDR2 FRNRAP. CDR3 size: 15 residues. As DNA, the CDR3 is TGTGCTAGTGCCTCGGGAGGGGGCCTGTACAATGAGCAGTTCTTC. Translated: CASASGGGLYNEQFF.

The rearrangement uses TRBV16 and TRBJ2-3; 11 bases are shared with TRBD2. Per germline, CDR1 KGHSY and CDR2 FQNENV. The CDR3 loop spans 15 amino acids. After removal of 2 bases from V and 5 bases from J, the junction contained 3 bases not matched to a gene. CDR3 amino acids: CASSQPGLAGDTQYF. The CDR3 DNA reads TGTGCCAGCAGCCAACCCGGACTAGCGGGAGATACGCAGTATTTT.

CDR3 DNA sequence: TGTGCCAGCTCACCGAACCTTGACAGGGAAGGAGCTTTCTTT. This codes for CASSPNLDREGAFF. This chain uses TRBV18 with TRBJ1-1; 7 bases fit TRBD1. The germline V gene has CDR1 KGHSH and CDR2 LQKENI. The CDR3 loop spans 14 amino acids. J gave up 10 bases and V 3 bases, and 11 bases lay outside the gene matches.

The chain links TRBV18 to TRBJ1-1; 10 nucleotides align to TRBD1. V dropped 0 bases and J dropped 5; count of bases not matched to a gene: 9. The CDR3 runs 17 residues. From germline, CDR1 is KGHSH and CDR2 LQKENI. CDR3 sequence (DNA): TGTGCCAGCTCACCACCGGGACAGGGGCCTGCGGAAACTGAAGCTTTCTTT. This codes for CASSPPGQGPAETEAFF.

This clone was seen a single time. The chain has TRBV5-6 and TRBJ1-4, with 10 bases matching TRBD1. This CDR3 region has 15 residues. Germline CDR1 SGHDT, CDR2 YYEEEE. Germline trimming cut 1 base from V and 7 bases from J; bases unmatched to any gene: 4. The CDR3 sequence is CASSLPDRGPEKLFF. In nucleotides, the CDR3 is TGTGCCAGCAGCTTGCCCGACAGGGGGCCTGAAAAACTGTTTTTT.

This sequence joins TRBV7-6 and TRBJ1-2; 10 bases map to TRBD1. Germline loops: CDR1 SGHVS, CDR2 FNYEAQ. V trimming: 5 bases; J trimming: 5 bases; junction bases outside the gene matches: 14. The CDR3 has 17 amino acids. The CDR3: CASSPGTGAIRDYGYTF. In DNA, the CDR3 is TGTGCCAGCAGCCCGGGGACAGGGGCCATTCGGGATTATGGCTACACCTTC.